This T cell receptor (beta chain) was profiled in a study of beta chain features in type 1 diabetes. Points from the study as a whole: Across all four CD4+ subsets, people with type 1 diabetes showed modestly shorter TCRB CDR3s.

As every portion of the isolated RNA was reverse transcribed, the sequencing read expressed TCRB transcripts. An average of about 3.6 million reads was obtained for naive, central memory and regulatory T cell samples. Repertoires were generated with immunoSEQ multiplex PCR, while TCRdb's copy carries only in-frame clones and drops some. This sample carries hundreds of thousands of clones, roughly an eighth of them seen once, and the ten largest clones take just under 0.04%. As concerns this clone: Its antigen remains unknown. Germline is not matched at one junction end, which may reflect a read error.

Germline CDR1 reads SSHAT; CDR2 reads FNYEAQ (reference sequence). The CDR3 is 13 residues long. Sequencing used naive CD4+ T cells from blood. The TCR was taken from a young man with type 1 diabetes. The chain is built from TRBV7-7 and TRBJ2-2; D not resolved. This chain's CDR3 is CASSLVHTGELFF. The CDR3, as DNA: TGTGCTAGCAGCTTAGTCCACACCGGGGAGCTGTTTTTT. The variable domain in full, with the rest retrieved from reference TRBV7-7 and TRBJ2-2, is GAGVSQSPRYKVTKRGQDVTLRCDPISSHATLYWYQQALGQGPEFLTYFNYEAQPDKSGLPSDRFSAERPEGSISTLTIQRTEQRDSAMYRCASSLVHTGELFFGEGSRLTVL.